This T cell receptor beta chain was profiled in a study of CD8 T cells in ankylosing spondylitis. General study findings and limits: Clones linked with disease were CD8+ and fairly uncommon in the peripheral blood. Reportedly, significant enrichment of disease-linked clones occurred in matched ankylosing spondylitis synovial fluid.

As the method for making TCR beta libraries, quantitative 5'-RACE with molecular barcodes was used. TCRdb re-called the 5' RACE reads through MiXCR, storing one row per CDR3 protein. This sample has approximately 110,000 distinct CDR3 sequences; more than 20% occur once, and the top ten carry roughly an eighth. Germline V lookup: CDR1 MGHDK, CDR2 SYGVNS. V gave up 1 base and J gave up 2 bases, with 8 bases separating them. The CDR3 covers 15 residues. This clonotype was counted only a few times. Its antigen remains unidentified. Sequencing was done on a sample of synovial fluid, either unsorted or a sorted T cell fraction (not recorded which). The J gene is TRBJ1-4, the V gene TRBV25-1; no definite D call. The sequence came from a male donor with ankylosing spondylitis. The CDR3 sequence is CASSEFFQTNEKLFF. The DNA for the CDR3 is TGTGCCAGCAGTGAATTTTTCCAGACTAATGAAAAACTGTTTTTT.